This T cell receptor (beta chain) emerged from a study of blood T cell repertoires in COVID-19. In the original analysis: Estimation of nucleated cell counts was performed using reference gene primer amplification. The repertoire was sequenced with immunoSEQ multiplex PCR; TCRdb's copy has only in-frame clones and lacks some. Clonal size and the V and J genes are those of that table, whereas D and trimming came from the DNA. The data contain roughly 330,000 clones, approximately 90% of them singletons. Looked up from germline, CDR1 is SGHVS and CDR2 is FNYEAQ. Trimming cost V 5 bases and J 0 bases; bases outside gene matches: 5. The CDR3 sequence is 16 residues long.

The rearrangement uses TRBV7-6 and TRBJ2-2; 8 bases align to TRBD1. This clonotype originated in a man aged 30 to 39 with COVID-19, enrolled during active disease. Sequenced input: peripheral blood. The DNA of the CDR3 is TGTGCCAGCAGCGCCGACAGGGGAGCGAACACCGGGGAGCTGTTTTTT. Translating gives CASSADRGANTGELFF.